A selection of T cell receptor beta chains follows, all from one sample in a study of cytomegalovirus exposure and HLA in healthy donors. The protocol was immunoSEQ multiplex PCR, while the TCRdb copy is restricted to in-frame clones and leaves out a portion. The table has 100,000 to 150,000 clones, about four fifths seen once; the top ten hold around 1.5%. The source material was PBMCs. These receptors were collected from a woman aged 18-30 years in good health and CMV-seronegative. The CDR3 runs from the conserved cysteine through the conserved F or W. D genes are given only for firm matches. Clone size is shown for a subset of rows, as once, few, many or a class of expanded clone.

J: TRBJ1-2; D: .; size: .; V: TRBV5-1; DNA: TGCGCCAGCAGCTTGGCCGGCACAGGGACGAACTATGGCTACACCTTC; CDR3: CASSLAGTGTNYGYTF
J: TRBJ1-5; D: .; size: once; V: TRBV6-5; DNA: TGTGCCAGCAGTTACTCGGGAGGGAAGGCCCAGCCCCAGCATTTT; CDR3: CASSYSGGKAQPQHF
J: TRBJ1-5; D: TRBD1; size: .; V: TRBV19; DNA: TGTGCCAGTAGTCCGACAGGGCCCAATCAGCCCCAGCATTTT; CDR3: CASSPTGPNQPQHF
J: TRBJ2-3; D: TRBD2; size: .; V: TRBV29-1; DNA: TGCAGCTCCACCCCTCCCCTAGCGGTTGGCACAGATACGCAGTATTTT; CDR3: CSSTPPLAVGTDTQYF
J: TRBJ2-2; D: TRBD2; size: .; V: TRBV7-9; DNA: TGTTCCAGCTGGACTAGCGCTAAGCCCGGGGAGCTGTTTTTT; CDR3: CSSWTSAKPGELFF
J: TRBJ1-1; D: TRBD1; size: .; V: TRBV5-6; DNA: TGTGCCAGCAGCTTGGTGGGACAGGAGAACTGGGGGGGTGAAGCTTTCTTT; CDR3: CASSLVGQENWGGEAFF
J: TRBJ1-3; D: .; size: .; V: TRBV19; DNA: TGTGCCAGTAGTATAGGCCGACAGGCTAGCTCTGGAAACACCATATATTTT; CDR3: CASSIGRQASSGNTIYF
J: TRBJ1-1; D: .; size: .; V: TRBV5-4; DNA: TGTGCCAGCAGCTCAGGGGTGAACACTGAAGCTTTCTTT; CDR3: CASSSGVNTEAFF
J: TRBJ1-6; D: TRBD1; size: few; V: TRBV5-4; DNA: TGTGCCAGCAATCACGGGACAGAAGTTAATTCACCCCTCCACTTT; CDR3: CASNHGTEVNSPLHF
J: TRBJ1-2; D: .; size: few; V: TRBV6-1; DNA: TGTGCCAGCAGGTACAGGGATGGCTACACCTTC; CDR3: CASRYRDGYTF
J: TRBJ2-2; D: TRBD2; size: .; V: TRBV28; DNA: TGTGCCAGCAGTCGATCTAGCGGGGCATTCACCGGGGAGCTGTTTTTT; CDR3: CASSRSSGAFTGELFF
J: TRBJ1-1; D: .; size: once; V: TRBV5-6; DNA: TGTGCCAGCACCAAAAGGTGGACTTCTGAAGCTTTCTTT; CDR3: CASTKRWTSEAFF
J: TRBJ1-2; D: TRBD1; size: .; V: TRBV15; DNA: TGTGCCACCAGCAGAGATGGCAGGGGGAAATCCTATGGCTACACCTTC; CDR3: CATSRDGRGKSYGYTF
J: TRBJ2-3; D: .; size: .; V: TRBV29-1; DNA: TGCAGCCTAAGACAGGGAGGCAGCGCAGATACGCAGTATTTT; CDR3: CSLRQGGSADTQYF
J: TRBJ2-5; D: .; size: .; V: TRBV5-1; DNA: TGCGCCAGCAGCGCTTTGACTAAGGAGACCCAGTACTTC; CDR3: CASSALTKETQYF
J: TRBJ1-3; D: .; size: .; V: TRBV6-6; DNA: TGTGCCAGCAGCTTCGCCGACTCGGGAAACACCATATATTTT; CDR3: CASSFADSGNTIYF
J: TRBJ2-7; D: .; size: few; V: TRBV27; DNA: TGTGCCAGCACTCGAGTAACGGGAGTGGGGACCTACGAGCAGTACTTC; CDR3: CASTRVTGVGTYEQYF
J: TRBJ2-2; D: .; size: .; V: TRBV6-5; DNA: TGTGCCAGCAGTCCCCTATCGGTCCTAGGGGAGCTGTTTTTT; CDR3: CASSPLSVLGELFF
J: TRBJ2-1; D: TRBD2; size: .; V: TRBV7-3; DNA: TGTGCCAGCAGCTCGGGACTAGCGGGGGGGCGAAATGAGCAGTTCTTC; CDR3: CASSSGLAGGRNEQFF
J: TRBJ1-5; D: TRBD1; size: .; V: TRBV4-2; DNA: TGTGCCAGCAGCCAAGTAATCAGGACAGGGGCTAGGGGCAATCAGCCCCAGCATTTT; CDR3: CASSQVIRTGARGNQPQHF
J: TRBJ2-7; D: .; size: once; V: TRBV10-3; DNA: TGTGCCATCAGTCCCGCAACAGGGTTAGGGCCTCAGGGCAGTGTAGACGAGCAGTACTTC; CDR3: CAISPATGLGPQGSVDEQYF
J: TRBJ1-2; D: .; size: .; V: TRBV7-2; DNA: TGTGCCAGCAGCTTAGCGTCTCGGGGCTACACCTTC; CDR3: CASSLASRGYTF
J: TRBJ2-7; D: .; size: .; V: TRBV14; DNA: TGTGCCAGCAGCCAAGATAAGGGGGAGGGTTGGAGCTCCTACGAGCAGTACTTC; CDR3: CASSQDKGEGWSSYEQYF
J: TRBJ1-2; D: .; size: .; V: TRBV5-1; DNA: TGCGCCAGCAGCTTGGCAGGGATGGGAGGCTACACCTTC; CDR3: CASSLAGMGGYTF
J: TRBJ2-4; D: .; size: .; V: TRBV13; DNA: TGTGCCAGCAGCAGGACTGGGGGCAGGGAAAACAGTCAGTACTTC; CDR3: CASSRTGGRENSQYF
J: TRBJ1-1; D: .; size: .; V: TRBV9; DNA: TGTGCCAGCAGCGTGTCGACAGGGAACACTGAAGCTTTCTTT; CDR3: CASSVSTGNTEAFF
J: TRBJ2-2; D: TRBD2; size: .; V: TRBV5-4; DNA: TGTGCCAGCAGCTTGGCGTTAGCGGGGTTCACCGGGGAGCTGTTTTTT; CDR3: CASSLALAGFTGELFF
J: TRBJ2-3; D: TRBD2; size: .; V: TRBV18; DNA: TGTGCCAGCTCACCCTGGGGGGGAAGCACAGATACGCAGTATTTT; CDR3: CASSPWGGSTDTQYF
J: TRBJ2-1; D: TRBD1; size: .; V: TRBV5-1; DNA: TGCGCCAGCAGCCGCTCCGGACAGGGGTTTGACAATGAGCAGTTCTTC; CDR3: CASSRSGQGFDNEQFF
J: TRBJ1-5; D: .; size: .; V: TRBV6-6; DNA: TGTGCCAGCAGTAACCGGGTCCTAAATAGCAATCAGCCCCAGCATTTT; CDR3: CASSNRVLNSNQPQHF
J: TRBJ2-2; D: .; size: .; V: TRBV28; DNA: TGTGCCAGCAGACCATCCCGGGGACTCTCTTTCAACGGGGAGCTGTTTTTT; CDR3: CASRPSRGLSFNGELFF
J: TRBJ2-3; D: TRBD2; size: many; V: TRBV6-1; DNA: TGTGCCAGCACCGAGGGACTAGCGGGATCAGATACGCAGTATTTT; CDR3: CASTEGLAGSDTQYF
J: TRBJ1-5; D: .; size: .; V: TRBV6-6; DNA: TGTGCCAGCAGCAGCGGGACCATTAGCAATCAGCCCCAGCATTTT; CDR3: CASSSGTISNQPQHF
J: TRBJ2-7; D: .; size: .; V: TRBV7-2; DNA: TGTGCCAGCAGCCCCGCGGTGGCCTACGAGCAGTACTTC; CDR3: CASSPAVAYEQYF
J: TRBJ1-1; D: .; size: .; V: TRBV5-1; DNA: TGCGCCAGCAGTTTCGACACCAACACTGAAGCTTTCTTT; CDR3: CASSFDTNTEAFF
J: TRBJ1-2; D: .; size: .; V: TRBV12-2; DNA: TGTGCAAGTCGCCCTCTGGGCGGGGCGGAAGGCTACACCTTC; CDR3: CASRPLGGAEGYTF
J: TRBJ1-4; D: TRBD1; size: .; V: TRBV5-8; DNA: TGTGCCAGCAGCCTCGGACAGGGACTAAATGAAAAACTGTTTTTT; CDR3: CASSLGQGLNEKLFF
J: TRBJ1-4; D: .; size: .; V: TRBV19; DNA: TGTGCCAGTAACAGACAGTCTAGTGGTAATGAAAAACTGTTTTTT; CDR3: CASNRQSSGNEKLFF
J: TRBJ1-4; D: TRBD1; size: .; V: TRBV29-1; DNA: TGCAGCGTCGGGACAGCGGAAAAACTGTTTTTT; CDR3: CSVGTAEKLFF
J: TRBJ2-3; D: TRBD2; size: few; V: TRBV30; DNA: TGTGCCTGTGAATGGCGGGGGGCCGATACGCAGTATTTT; CDR3: CACEWRGADTQYF
J: TRBJ2-7; D: TRBD1; size: .; V: TRBV4-2; DNA: TGTGCCAGCAGCCCCTCCCCAGGGACAGACTCCTACGAGCAGTACTTC; CDR3: CASSPSPGTDSYEQYF
J: TRBJ1-6; D: .; size: .; V: TRBV9; DNA: TGTGCCAGCAGCGGATTGGGAGGTCATAATTCACCCCTCCACTTT; CDR3: CASSGLGGHNSPLHF
J: TRBJ2-3; D: .; size: .; V: TRBV25-1; DNA: TGTGCCAGCAGTGAATTGGGGGACTCCACAGATACGCAGTATTTT; CDR3: CASSELGDSTDTQYF
J: TRBJ1-1; D: TRBD1; size: .; V: TRBV2; DNA: TGTGCCAGCAGAGACGACAGGGGGCGGTTAGGCACTGAAGCTTTCTTT; CDR3: CASRDDRGRLGTEAFF
J: TRBJ2-1; D: TRBD1; size: .; V: TRBV27; DNA: TGTGCCAGTCGGACAGGGGTCAATGAGCAGTTCTTC; CDR3: CASRTGVNEQFF
J: TRBJ1-1; D: .; size: .; V: TRBV19; DNA: TGTGCCAGTAGTAACGACAGGCTGACGAACACTGAAGCTTTCTTT; CDR3: CASSNDRLTNTEAFF
J: TRBJ1-1; D: .; size: .; V: TRBV5-1; DNA: TGCGCCAGCAGCTTGACAGGGCAGAACACTGAAGCTTTCTTT; CDR3: CASSLTGQNTEAFF
J: TRBJ1-5; D: TRBD1; size: .; V: TRBV30; DNA: TGTGCCTGGAGTGTCGTAGGGGGCCCAAAGCCCCAGCATTTT; CDR3: CAWSVVGGPKPQHF
J: TRBJ2-6; D: .; size: .; V: TRBV11-2; DNA: TGTGCCAGCAGCCCACTTCAGACACCTGGGGCCAACGGCCTGACTTTC; CDR3: CASSPLQTPGANGLTF
J: TRBJ1-1; D: .; size: .; V: TRBV20-1; DNA: TGCAGTGTTGCCCGGGGTGAAGCTTTCTTT; CDR3: CSVARGEAFF
J: TRBJ1-2; D: TRBD1; size: .; V: TRBV30; DNA: TGTGCCTGGAGCGATGGGGACAGCTACTATGGCTACACCTTC; CDR3: CAWSDGDSYYGYTF
J: TRBJ2-2; D: TRBD2; size: .; V: TRBV27; DNA: TGTGCCAGCAGTTTACTCGGGAGGGAGGGGAACACCGGGGAGCTGTTTTTT; CDR3: CASSLLGREGNTGELFF
J: TRBJ1-3; D: .; size: few; V: TRBV7-8; DNA: TGTGCCAGCAGCTTAGGCGGCAGGGTGGGGAACACCATATATTTT; CDR3: CASSLGGRVGNTIYF
J: TRBJ1-3; D: .; size: .; V: TRBV7-9; DNA: TGTGCCAGCAGCTGGCCCAGGATTGGAAACACCATATATTTT; CDR3: CASSWPRIGNTIYF